Below are 8 T cell receptor beta chains sequenced from a single sample in a study of control samples from healthy donors and cancer patients. Generated by immunoSEQ multiplex PCR, the TCRdb table keeps only in-frame clones and is missing some. The repertoire has approximately 94,000 clones, about 81% of them found once; the top ten carry more than 30%. The specimen was PBMCs. The source is a man in his 70s with lung cancer.

This clone was recorded once. The genes are TRBV15 and TRBJ1-4, with 10 bases that match TRBD1. V lost 0 bases and J lost 8; bases outside the gene matches: 9. The CDR3 covers 17 residues. Germline values: CDR1 LNHNV, CDR2 YYDKDF (reference sequence). The CDR3 DNA reads TGTGCCACCAGCAGAGACGTTCGGGACAGGGGAGAGGAAAAACTGTTTTTT. Amino acid sequence: CATSRDVRDRGEEKLFF.

This chain links TRBV5-5 with TRBJ1-6; D gene ambiguous. Germline lookup yields CDR1 SGHKS and CDR2 YYEKEE (reference sequence). CDR3 length: 15 residues. Trimming stripped 4 bases from V and 9 bases from J, with 17 bases between. The DNA of the CDR3 is TGTGCCAGCAGCGTCGGGCCGCCAAAACGTTCACCCCTCCACTTT. Encoded protein: CASSVGPPKRSPLHF. The full variable domain, in which reference TRBV5-5 and TRBJ1-6 provide the parts outside the CDR3, is DAGVTQSPTHLIKTRGQQVTLRCSPISGHKSVSWYQQVLGQGPQFIFQYYEKEERGRGNFPDRFSARQFPNYSSELNVNALLLGDSALYLCASSVGPPKRSPLHFGNGTRLTVT.

The V gene is TRBV14, the J gene TRBJ2-7; 7 bases fit TRBD1. This CDR3 spans 13 amino acids. Losses at the gene ends were 4 bases for V and 5 bases for J; bases not matched to a gene: 5. Germline V lookup: CDR1 SGHDN, CDR2 FVKESK. The CDR3 region is CASSLRQGHEQYF. CDR3 in DNA: TGTGCCAGCAGCCTTCGACAGGGCCACGAGCAGTACTTC.

This clone was detected once. The J gene is TRBJ1-2, the V gene TRBV7-9; TRBD1 matches at 9 bases. The ends lost 4 bases at V and 10 bases at J; junction bases unmatched: 10. Per the germline V gene, CDR1 is SEHNR and CDR2 is FQNEAQ (reference sequence). This CDR3 comprises 14 residues. CDR3: CASSSNRGREDYTF. CDR3 DNA sequence: TGTGCCAGCAGCTCAAACAGGGGGCGCGAGGACTACACCTTC.

This rearrangement joins TRBV5-1 to TRBJ2-7, with D maybe TRBD1 (6 bases). With 3 bases removed from V and 1 base from J, the gap between germline ends came to 8 bases. The CDR3 contains 13 residues. CDR1 and CDR2 (germline): SGHRS, YFSETQ. The chain's CDR3 is CASSWDKSYEQYF. For the CDR3, the DNA is TGCGCCAGCAGCTGGGACAAGTCCTACGAGCAGTACTTC.

The rearrangement uses TRBV18 and TRBJ1-5, with 9 bases lining up with TRBD1. Germline lookup yields CDR1 KGHSH and CDR2 LQKENI. V shed 1 base and J 6 bases; nucleotides not matched to a gene: 10. CDR3 size: 17 residues. CDR3 nucleotide sequence: TGTGCCAGCTCACCACGCCCGACAGGGGGTGATGGTCAGCCCCAGCATTTT. Protein: CASSPRPTGGDGQPQHF. Full variable domain (rest looked up from reference TRBV18 and TRBJ1-5): NAGVMQNPRHLVRRRGQEARLRCSPMKGHSHVYWYRQLPEEGLKFMVYLQKENIIDESGMPKERFSAEFPKEGPSILRIQQVVRGDSAAYFCASSPRPTGGDGQPQHFGDGTRLSIL.

This chain uses TRBV6-5 with TRBJ2-7; TRBD2 might be the D (5 bases). This CDR3 is 12 amino acids long. Looked up from germline, CDR1 is MNHEY and CDR2 is SVGAGI. Between the trimmed V and J ends, which lost 8 bases and 3 bases, there was a span of 11 bases. CDR3 sequence (DNA): TGTGCCAGCGCGAGGGTTGGCTACGAGCAGTACTTC. Its translation: CASARVGYEQYF.

V and J are TRBV5-4 and TRBJ2-1; 10 bases are a match to TRBD2. Germline trimming cut 6 bases from V and 0 bases from J; bases unmatched to any gene: 6. This CDR3 contains 16 residues. Germline values: CDR1 SGHNT, CDR2 YYREEE (reference sequence). Here the CDR3 reads CASTPSGGLSYNEQFF. The DNA for the CDR3 is TGTGCCAGCACCCCTAGCGGGGGACTCTCCTACAATGAGCAGTTCTTC.